This T cell receptor (beta chain) was recorded in a study of Ad26.COV2.S vaccination and SARS-CoV-2 variants. Broader study findings: Substantial breadth was reportedly displayed by spike-specific CD8+ and CD4+ T cell responses after vaccination. It was found that vaccine and placebo recipients had similar non-spike TCR breadth.

Assay used: immunoSEQ multiplex PCR; TCRdb lists only in-frame clones, some missing. The table records just over 350,000 clones, approximately 90% of them present only once. Details on this clone: Its matching antigen is unknown.

Trimming took 5 bases from V and 5 from J, leaving 10 bases between them. The CDR3 is made up of 13 amino acids. Germline CDR1 is SEHNR and CDR2 is FQNEAQ (reference sequence). This chain uses TRBV7-9 with TRBJ1-5; no definite D call. The source material was peripheral blood, sampled after recovery from COVID-19. The receptor comes from a human donor who had recovered from COVID-19. CDR3 sequence (DNA): TGTGCCAGCAGCCACGGGATTTATCAGCCCCAGCATTTT. This gives the protein CASSHGIYQPQHF.